The sequence of this TCR beta chain was determined in a study of PD-L1 blockade in urothelial cancer. Study-level information: Administration of atezolizumab to patients began at some point between 2014 and 2016, at 1,200 mg intravenously every 3 weeks. Analyzed time points were 3 weeks (second dose) and 6 weeks after therapy began.

Germline CDR1 reads SGHTA; CDR2 reads FQGTGA. The CDR3 spans 14 residues. Trimming left V 1 base short and J 9 bases short, with 13 bases between. TCRdb keeps only in-frame clones here, not all; method: immunoSEQ multiplex PCR. The sample carries more than 95,000 clones, roughly 90% recorded once. The time point denotes: peripheral blood 6 weeks after treatment start. The source material was PBMCs, sampled around atezolizumab (anti-PD-L1) treatment. The source is a man between 60 and 70 years old with urothelial cancer. The V call is TRBV7-3, the J call TRBJ2-4; D perhaps matches TRBD2 (7 bases). The chain's CDR3 is CASSLKGGQGIQYF. CDR3 in DNA: TGTGCCAGCAGCTTAAAGGGGGGGCAGGGCATTCAGTACTTC. The whole variable domain, remainder taken from reference TRBV7-3 and TRBJ2-4, is GAGVSQTPSNKVTEKGKYVELRCDPISGHTALYWYRQSLGQGPEFLIYFQGTGAADDSGLPNDRFFAVRPEGSVSTLKIQRTERGDSAVYLCASSLKGGQGIQYFGAGTRLSVL.